This T cell receptor beta chain was identified in a study of T cells in Graves' hyperthyroidism and ophthalmopathy. Using RNA transcripts as the source, TCR beta CDR3 regions were amplified. TCR CDR3 regions were first amplified by RT-PCR with HTBI primers. TCRdb analysed the multiplex PCR reads with MiXCR anew, one entry per CDR3 protein. The sample shows a few hundred thousand distinct CDR3 sequences, about a sixth of them seen only once. Across 18 months, stable Graves' hyperthyroidism was marked by no progression to ophthalmopathy. The sequencing input was blood. This sequence originates from a man aged 35 to 55 with Graves' hyperthyroidism.

CDR3 DNA sequence: TGTGCCAGCAGCCGACTAGCGGGGGGGCCGGAGGCACCAGATACGCAGTATTTT. Encoded protein: CASSRLAGGPEAPDTQYF. The V gene is TRBV7-3, the J gene TRBJ2-3; 14 nucleotides line up with TRBD2. Germline CDR1 and CDR2: SGHTA and FQGTGA. CDR3 length: 18 amino acids. J was trimmed by 4 bases and V by 5 bases; bases with no gene match: 11.